This T cell receptor (beta chain) derives from a study of post-analysis software for immune sequencing data (dated by TCRdb to the mid-2010s). A note on the overall study: Relapsing-remitting, secondary progressive and progressive-relapsing multiple sclerosis were recorded as disease courses, and subtype annotation was lacking for some patients. The patient repertoires were set against under 13 previously published healthy control repertoires from donors whose ages ranged from roughly 6 to 27 years. A subset of samples was prepared in parallel using single-end sample barcoding, then pooled and co-amplified after Illumina adapter ligation.

Receptors were amplified or captured by PCR. Sequenced on an Illumina HiSeq 2500. To reduce PCR and sequencing biases, unique molecular identifiers were incorporated into the TCR beta cDNA libraries. Some 500,000 cDNA molecules were obtained for every 1 to 10 million input T cells, so each molecule roughly corresponded to one T cell. The same protocol used for the earlier healthy control dataset was applied to prepare and sequence the patient libraries. Within a given batch, samples were prepared together, multiplexed and sequenced on the same HiSeq lane. The authors' pipeline ran thus. MIGEC handled the raw barcoded reads, throwing out single-read molecular identifier groups before consensus assembly and CDR3 extraction. VDJtools was used for post-analysis of the clonotype tables, with diversity normalized by down-sampling every dataset to the smallest sample size. In repertoire overlap clustering, CDR3 amino acid sequences, but not nucleotide sequences, were matched to correct batch-related cross-sample contamination. TCRdb handled the public reads itself, with Q25 trimming in fastp and clone calling in MiXCR, and kept productive beta chains. Rows merge per CDR3 protein into single entries with the most common DNA and genes. TCRdb, not the authors, supplied the V and J calls. This sample holds more than 500,000 distinct CDR3 sequences; approximately 31% were observed only once. The ten biggest clones cover under 7% of the sample.

What the study reported, not specific to this receptor: The multiple sclerosis patient group was slightly younger than the control group. Multiple sclerosis patients had significantly lower normalized Chao1 diversity than controls, a result that suggests substantial peripheral T-cell clonal expansion. Direct clustering with F measure revealed strong co-clustering of samples prepared in the same batch, which led to a batch-effect correction.

To demonstrate the VDJtools post-analysis software, TCR beta repertoires were profiled from the peripheral blood of roughly 14 young patients with multiple sclerosis. The patients with multiple sclerosis were children and adolescents between roughly 6 and 17 years of age. About this clonotype itself: It has no known antigen specificity. No quality values exist for individual bases; no much larger clone is one base distant.

Sequencing was done on a sample of blood. The sequence was collected from a girl under 18 with multiple sclerosis.

The bases are TGCGCCAGCAGCTTGATGCAAGCTACCTACGAGCAGTACTTC. Translation gives CASSLMQATYEQYF. Recombination linked TRBV5-1 to TRBJ2-7; the D gene cannot be named for sure. The CDR3 measures 14 amino acids from cysteine to phenylalanine. Only the CDR3 portion is preserved as DNA: 42 bases, with reading frame beginning at the first base. At the junction V is shortened by 1 base and J by 2 bases, with 10 bases in between. The germline V gene specifies SGHRS as CDR1 and YFSETQ as CDR2.